Each of the 6 T cell receptor beta chains below was sequenced from the same sample in a study of OX40 agonist ivuxolimab in advanced cancers. Profiling relied on immunoSEQ multiplex PCR, and the TCRdb table lists in-frame clones only, not all of them. This table has tens of thousands of clones, roughly 90% appearing once. The sequencing used CD4+ or CD8+ T cells sorted from blood, collected in a trial of the OX40 agonist ivuxolimab. The source is an adult with an advanced solid tumor such as melanoma, head and neck, liver or kidney cancer.

This chain links TRBV9 with TRBJ1-1; D is undetermined. Trimming removed 3 bases from V and 1 base from J, with 7 bases in between. This CDR3 is 13 amino acids long. Germline V gives CDR1 SGDLS, CDR2 YYNGEE. CDR3 DNA sequence: TGTGCCAGCAGCGATCACCCGAACACTGAAGCTTTCTTT. Its translation: CASSDHPNTEAFF.

V is TRBV27 and J is TRBJ1-1; no clear D. V lost 1 base to trimming and J lost 5 bases, with 11 bases between them. This CDR3 has 14 amino acids. Per the germline V gene, CDR1 is MNHEY and CDR2 is SMNVEV (reference sequence). The CDR3 nucleotides read TGTGCCAGCAGTTTATTTCCGGGTTTTACTGAAGCTTTCTTT. Translated, it gives CASSLFPGFTEAFF.

This chain joins TRBV12-5 and TRBJ2-1; D not certain. The germline V gene encodes CDR1 LGHNT and CDR2 FRNRAP. The CDR3 extends over 14 amino acids. Trimming removed 2 bases at V and 10 bases at J, with 15 bases between. Here the CDR3 reads CASGLRVAQEEQFF. Here the CDR3 DNA reads TGTGCTAGTGGTTTGAGGGTAGCCCAAGAAGAGCAGTTCTTC.

J is TRBJ1-2 and V is TRBV9; D is unclear. This CDR3 comprises 13 residues. From germline, CDR1 is SGDLS and CDR2 YYNGEE. The V end was cut by 0 bases, the J end by 7 bases, with 10 bases between. CDR3 sequence: CASSVEGPAGYTF. The DNA for the CDR3 is TGTGCCAGCAGCGTAGAGGGCCCAGCTGGCTACACCTTC.

J is TRBJ2-7 and V is TRBV10-3; D ambiguous. Trimming pared 4 bases from V and 2 bases from J, leaving 9 bases between. Per germline, CDR1 ENHRY and CDR2 SYGVKD. CDR3 length equals 13 residues. For the CDR3, the DNA is TGTGCCATCAGTGGAGGTCAGGCCTACGAGCAGTACTTC. Translation: CAISGGQAYEQYF.

The chain couples TRBV7-8 to TRBJ2-1; 14 nucleotides agree with TRBD2. Germline trimming cut 1 base from V and 7 bases from J; bases unmatched to any gene: 9. This CDR3 contains 18 residues. CDR1 is SGHVS, CDR2 FQNEAQ, per germline. The CDR3 DNA reads as TGTGCCAGCAGCTTAGGACTAGCGGGGGGGCAGGTCTATAATGAGCAGTTCTTC. Translation gives CASSLGLAGGQVYNEQFF.